Listed below are T cell receptor beta chains from one sample, sequenced in a study of cytomegalovirus exposure and HLA in healthy donors. Measured with immunoSEQ multiplex PCR; TCRdb has only the in-frame clones, and not every one. Of about 120,000 clones in the sample, 80% were seen once. The sequencing input was PBMCs. The receptors were gathered from a man aged 25-45 years in good health and CMV-seropositive. CDR3s include the opening cysteine and the closing phenylalanine or tryptophan. The order of the fields is clone size, D gene, J gene, V gene, CDR3 DNA, CDR3 protein. A D gene is named only where the DNA matches it firmly. Rows give clone size only sometimes, using once, few, many, or a class for an expanded clone.

clone_size: once
d_call: TRBD2
j_call: TRBJ2-7
v_call: TRBV5-5
cdr3_nt: TGTGCCAGCAGCTTGGCGGGACTAGCGGGGGTCGAGCAGTACTTC
cdr3_aa: CASSLAGLAGVEQYF

clone_size: -
d_call: TRBD2
j_call: TRBJ2-3
v_call: TRBV6-4
cdr3_nt: TGTGCCAGCAGTGAAGCGGGGGGCACAGATACGCAGTATTTT
cdr3_aa: CASSEAGGTDTQYF

clone_size: -
d_call: -
j_call: TRBJ1-2
v_call: TRBV5-1
cdr3_nt: TGCGCCAGCAGCTCCTGGCAGCCTATAGAGGATGGCTACACCTTC
cdr3_aa: CASSSWQPIEDGYTF

clone_size: -
d_call: -
j_call: TRBJ2-5
v_call: TRBV6-1
cdr3_nt: TGTGCCAGCAGGCTTGGTCCCGGAGAGACCCAGTACTTC
cdr3_aa: CASRLGPGETQYF

clone_size: few
d_call: -
j_call: TRBJ1-1
v_call: TRBV29-1
cdr3_nt: TGCAGCCTTGCAAGGGGAAGAACTGAAGCTTTCTTT
cdr3_aa: CSLARGRTEAFF

clone_size: -
d_call: TRBD2
j_call: TRBJ2-5
v_call: TRBV5-1
cdr3_nt: TGCGCCAGCAGCCTGGGACTAGCGGGGGAGACCCAGTACTTC
cdr3_aa: CASSLGLAGETQYF

clone_size: -
d_call: TRBD1
j_call: TRBJ1-1
v_call: TRBV29-1
cdr3_nt: TGCAGCGGGGCGCAGGGGGGAAGGACTGAAGCTTTCTTT
cdr3_aa: CSGAQGGRTEAFF

clone_size: -
d_call: TRBD1
j_call: TRBJ2-7
v_call: TRBV7-9
cdr3_nt: TGTGCCAGCAGGCCGGGACAGCGGCTCTCCGAGCAGTACTTC
cdr3_aa: CASRPGQRLSEQYF

clone_size: -
d_call: TRBD1
j_call: TRBJ1-4
v_call: TRBV5-1
cdr3_nt: TGCGCCAGCAGCAGGGGACAGCCTGCAACTAATGAAAAACTGTTTTTT
cdr3_aa: CASSRGQPATNEKLFF

clone_size: -
d_call: -
j_call: TRBJ1-1
v_call: TRBV2
cdr3_nt: TGTGCCAGCAGGGTTGGAGCGGTCACTGAAGCTTTCTTT
cdr3_aa: CASRVGAVTEAFF

clone_size: -
d_call: -
j_call: TRBJ2-3
v_call: TRBV2
cdr3_nt: TGTGCCAGCAGTGAAGTAGCTAGCACAGATACGCAGTATTTT
cdr3_aa: CASSEVASTDTQYF

clone_size: -
d_call: TRBD1
j_call: TRBJ1-5
v_call: TRBV5-6
cdr3_nt: TGTGCCAGCAGCTTGAGACAGGGAGATCAGCCCCAGCATTTT
cdr3_aa: CASSLRQGDQPQHF

clone_size: once
d_call: TRBD1
j_call: TRBJ2-7
v_call: TRBV6-5
cdr3_nt: TGTGCCAGCGGACAGGGGGCGCGGGAGCAGTACTTC
cdr3_aa: CASGQGAREQYF

clone_size: once
d_call: -
j_call: TRBJ2-3
v_call: TRBV7-9
cdr3_nt: TGTGCCAGCAGGCACATAGACGGGAACGCGCAGTATTTT
cdr3_aa: CASRHIDGNAQYF

clone_size: -
d_call: -
j_call: TRBJ1-3
v_call: TRBV7-2
cdr3_nt: TGTGCCAGCAGCTTACTTCCCTCGAGCTCTGGAAACACCATATATTTT
cdr3_aa: CASSLLPSSSGNTIYF

clone_size: -
d_call: TRBD1
j_call: TRBJ1-4
v_call: TRBV5-1
cdr3_nt: TGCGCCAGCAGCTTGGCCCCGGGGACAGGGAATGAAAAACTGTTTTTT
cdr3_aa: CASSLAPGTGNEKLFF

clone_size: -
d_call: TRBD2
j_call: TRBJ2-2
v_call: TRBV4-1
cdr3_nt: TGCGCCAGCAGCCAACGCCAGGGACTAGCGGGGGGGCCCGGGGAGCTGTTTTTT
cdr3_aa: CASSQRQGLAGGPGELFF

clone_size: -
d_call: -
j_call: TRBJ1-3
v_call: TRBV9
cdr3_nt: TGTGCCAGCAGCGTCTCCTCTGGAAACACCATATATTTT
cdr3_aa: CASSVSSGNTIYF

clone_size: -
d_call: -
j_call: TRBJ2-5
v_call: TRBV6-1
cdr3_nt: TGTGCCAGCAGTGAAATTTATGGCGGCGCGGGAGAGACCCAGTACTTC
cdr3_aa: CASSEIYGGAGETQYF

clone_size: few
d_call: -
j_call: TRBJ1-6
v_call: TRBV5-6
cdr3_nt: TGTGCCAGCAGCTTGGCCTACGGGAGCACACCCCTCCACTTT
cdr3_aa: CASSLAYGSTPLHF

clone_size: -
d_call: TRBD2
j_call: TRBJ2-1
v_call: TRBV9
cdr3_nt: TGTGCCAGCAGCGTAGCAGAAGGACTAGACAATGAGCAGTTCTTC
cdr3_aa: CASSVAEGLDNEQFF

clone_size: -
d_call: TRBD1
j_call: TRBJ1-3
v_call: TRBV5-1
cdr3_nt: TGCGCCAGCAGCTTGGTAGCAGGGGGAAATATATTCGGAAACACCATATATTTT
cdr3_aa: CASSLVAGGNIFGNTIYF

clone_size: once
d_call: -
j_call: TRBJ2-7
v_call: TRBV29-1
cdr3_nt: TGCAGCGGGAGAGGGAAGGAAGAGCAGTACTTC
cdr3_aa: CSGRGKEEQYF

clone_size: -
d_call: TRBD1
j_call: TRBJ1-5
v_call: TRBV6-6
cdr3_nt: TGTGCCAGCAGTAACAGGGGGCATAGCAATCAGCCCCAGCATTTT
cdr3_aa: CASSNRGHSNQPQHF

clone_size: -
d_call: -
j_call: TRBJ1-5
v_call: TRBV28
cdr3_nt: TGTGCCAGCAGGCGGCGCGGGGACCTAAATCAGCCCCAGCATTTT
cdr3_aa: CASRRRGDLNQPQHF

clone_size: -
d_call: -
j_call: TRBJ1-1
v_call: TRBV6-5
cdr3_nt: TGTGCCAGCAGTTACTCTTCTGGGGCAATTGAAGCTTTCTTT
cdr3_aa: CASSYSSGAIEAFF

clone_size: -
d_call: -
j_call: TRBJ2-5
v_call: TRBV2
cdr3_nt: TGTGCCAGCAGTGAAACTATTACAGGGAGAGAGACCCAGTACTTC
cdr3_aa: CASSETITGRETQYF

clone_size: -
d_call: TRBD1
j_call: TRBJ1-4
v_call: TRBV2
cdr3_nt: TGTGCCAGCACCCAGGACAGGGCGGGTGAAAAACTGTTTTTT
cdr3_aa: CASTQDRAGEKLFF

clone_size: -
d_call: TRBD1
j_call: TRBJ1-2
v_call: TRBV9
cdr3_nt: TGTGCCAGCAGCCCCTCGACGGGGACAGCCTATGGCTACACCTTC
cdr3_aa: CASSPSTGTAYGYTF